These 19 T cell receptor beta chains share one sample of origin, sequenced in a study of T-cell reconstitution after alpha-beta-depleted transplantation in children. Unique molecular identifiers were used to barcode this TCRbeta library. MiXCR, applied by TCRdb to the PCR reads, yields one record per CDR3 protein. This table has approximately 82,000 distinct CDR3 sequences, 15% to 20% appearing once. The sequencing here drew on PBMCs, mostly from graft donor cells, taken 360 days after TCRalphabeta/CD19-depleted stem cell transplant. These receptors all come from a male patient under 10 years old who had a stem cell transplant for acute lymphoblastic leukemia, so the T cells may come from the graft donor.

A few counts support this clonotype. This chain uses TRBV6-5 with TRBJ2-7, with D perhaps TRBD1 or TRBD2 (5 bases each). V lost 4 bases to trimming and J lost 2 bases, with 12 bases between them. Germline V gives CDR1 MNHEY, CDR2 SVGAGI. The CDR3 runs to 14 residues. This CDR3 reads CASSSPGPPYEQYF. The CDR3 coding sequence is TGTGCCAGCAGTTCCCCGGGACCTCCCTACGAGCAGTACTTC.

This clonotype turned up a few times. This chain connects TRBV5-5 to TRBJ1-2; D not certain. The CDR3 loop spans 16 amino acids. Trimming pared 0 bases from V and 4 bases from J, leaving 16 bases between. The germline V gene has CDR1 SGHKS and CDR2 YYEKEE (reference sequence). CDR3 coding DNA: TGTGCCAGCAGCTTGGCTTTTACAGCTCTCCTCTATGGCTACACCTTC. It specifies CASSLAFTALLYGYTF.

The J gene is TRBJ1-2, the V gene TRBV5-1; D unresolved. From germline, CDR1 is SGHRS and CDR2 YFSETQ. CDR3 length: 14 amino acids. Trimming cost V 1 base and J 3 bases, with 10 bases left between them. The CDR3 DNA reads TGCGCCAGCAGCTTGATTCGTCGGGACTATGGCTACACCTTC. This codes for CASSLIRRDYGYTF.

This clonotype was seen a single time. The chain carries TRBV29-1 and TRBJ2-3, with D perhaps matching TRBD1 (7 bases). V lost 4 bases and J lost 6, with 17 bases in between. The CDR3 runs 14 residues. Germline V lookup: CDR1 SQVTM, CDR2 ANQGSEA. The CDR3 nucleotides read TGCAGCGTTGGGCTCAGGGGGGTGACGGATACGCAGTATTTT. Its translation is CSVGLRGVTDTQYF.

V is TRBV5-1 and J is TRBJ1-2, with 7 bases fitting TRBD1. The CDR3 runs 15 residues. CDR1 is SGHRS, CDR2 YFSETQ, per germline. The ends lost 0 bases at V and 0 bases at J; junction bases unmatched: 2. Here the CDR3 DNA reads TGCGCCAGCAGCTTGGGACAGGGAGCTAACTATGGCTACACCTTC. Translating gives CASSLGQGANYGYTF. Combining the CDR3 with reference TRBV5-1 and TRBJ1-2 gives the whole variable domain KAGVTQTPRYLIKTRGQQVTLSCSPISGHRSVSWYQQTPGQGLQFLFEYFSETQRNKGNFPGRFSGRQFSNSRSEMNVSTLELGDSALYLCASSLGQGANYGYTFGSGTRLTVV.

The chain carries TRBV27 and TRBJ2-7, with TRBD1 identical over 8 bases. The length of the CDR3 is 14 residues. Germline values: CDR1 MNHEY, CDR2 SMNVEV (reference sequence). Trimming took 4 bases from V and 4 from J; bases not matched to a gene: 6. CDR3: CASSSQGGRYEQYF. As DNA, the CDR3 is TGTGCCAGCAGTTCACAGGGGGGTAGATACGAGCAGTACTTC.

This clonotype was counted at least ten times. V usage is TRBV5-5 and J usage is TRBJ2-3; TRBD1 matches 7 bases. Germline CDR1 is SGHKS and CDR2 is YYEKEE (reference sequence). After removal of 4 bases from V and 5 bases from J, the junction contained 13 bases not matched to a gene. The CDR3 consists of 16 residues. The CDR3, as DNA: TGTGCCAGCAGCATCGGACAGGTGCCGCCCAGAGATACGCAGTATTTT. Translated: CASSIGQVPPRDTQYF.

The rearrangement joins TRBV19 to TRBJ1-4; D is perhaps TRBD1 (6 bases). Between the trimmed V and J ends, which lost 2 bases and 6 bases, there was a span of 13 bases. CDR3 length: 15 amino acids. Per the germline V gene, CDR1 is LNHDA and CDR2 is SQIVND (reference sequence). The CDR3 DNA reads TGTGCCAGTAGTATAACCGGGACAACATATGAAAAACTGTTTTTT. This translates into CASSITGTTYEKLFF.

The V gene is TRBV7-9, the J gene TRBJ2-7; 8 nucleotides align to TRBD1. Germline loops: CDR1 SEHNR, CDR2 FQNEAQ (reference sequence). V was clipped by 2 bases and J by 3 bases; unmatched bases: 9. This CDR3 is built from 16 residues. CDR3 DNA sequence: TGTGCCAGCAGCTTATATGGATGGACAGGGAACTACGAGCAGTACTTC. Translated: CASSLYGWTGNYEQYF.

V gene TRBV5-1 combines with J gene TRBJ1-4; tentatively, D is TRBD1 (5 bases). The CDR3 is made up of 15 amino acids. Germline V lookup: CDR1 SGHRS, CDR2 YFSETQ. V lost 1 base and J lost 3, with 10 bases in between. This CDR3 is CASSLPTGANEKLFF. In DNA, the CDR3 is TGCGCCAGCAGCTTGCCGACGGGGGCTAATGAAAAACTGTTTTTT.

This clonotype was counted between two and nine times. The J gene is TRBJ2-1, the V gene TRBV10-2, with 12 bases aligning to TRBD2. The junction had 4 bases not matched to a gene; V was cut back by 7 bases and J by 9 bases. The germline gives CDR1 WSHSY, CDR2 SAAADI. This CDR3 has 13 amino acids. The CDR3 spells CASTGLAGSEQFF. The CDR3, as DNA: TGCGCCAGCACCGGACTAGCGGGAAGTGAGCAGTTCTTC.

This clonotype was counted only a few times. The chain combines TRBV5-1 with TRBJ2-7; D gene unclear. CDR3 length equals 13 residues. Germline V gene sequence: CDR1 SGHRS, CDR2 YFSETQ. Between the trimmed V and J ends, which lost 0 bases and 7 bases, there was a span of 11 bases. The CDR3 DNA follows: TGCGCCAGCAGCTTGGCCCTACGAGCTGAGCAGTACTTC. Its translation is CASSLALRAEQYF. The entire variable domain, with the rest obtained from reference TRBV5-1 and TRBJ2-7, is as follows: KAGVTQTPRYLIKTRGQQVTLSCSPISGHRSVSWYQQTPGQGLQFLFEYFSETQRNKGNFPGRFSGRQFSNSRSEMNVSTLELGDSALYLCASSLALRAEQYFGPGTRLTVT.

This clonotype was counted a few times. This chain uses TRBV29-1 with TRBJ2-3; TRBD1 aligns across 10 bases. Germline V gene sequence: CDR1 SQVTM, CDR2 ANQGSEA. V trimming: 7 bases; J trimming: 2 bases; junction bases outside the gene matches: 6. This CDR3 comprises 14 residues. This CDR3 is CSGLGQGFTDTQYF. The CDR3 DNA follows: TGCAGCGGGCTGGGACAGGGGTTCACAGATACGCAGTATTTT.

This clonotype was observed a handful of times. The gene calls are TRBV20-1 and TRBJ2-1; TRBD1 might be the D (6 bases). Per the germline V gene, CDR1 is DFQATT and CDR2 is SNEGSKA (reference sequence). The CDR3 spans 16 residues. Trimming took off 3 bases at V and 1 base at J, with 16 bases between the two ends. The chain's CDR3 is CSASPTGFKSYNEQFF. DNA for the CDR3: TGCAGTGCTAGTCCCACAGGGTTTAAATCCTACAATGAGCAGTTCTTC.

Only a few counts were recorded for this clonotype. This rearrangement joins TRBV7-2 to TRBJ2-1; maybe TRBD2 (6 bases). Trimming cost V 3 bases and J 9 bases, with 15 bases left between them. The length of the CDR3 is 14 residues. Germline lookup yields CDR1 SGHTA and CDR2 FQGNSA. CDR3 sequence: CASSFTELAPEQFF. The CDR3 DNA follows: TGTGCCAGCAGCTTCACCGAACTAGCTCCTGAGCAGTTCTTC.

This chain connects TRBV12-3 or TRBV12-4 to TRBJ2-7, with D possibly being TRBD1 or TRBD2 (5 bases each). This CDR3 comprises 13 residues. Trimming pared 6 bases from V and 3 bases from J, leaving 12 bases between. The CDR3 DNA reads as TGTGCCAGCAGCTCGGGACGGAACTACGAGCAGTACTTC. This codes for CASSSGRNYEQYF.

Here the CDR3 DNA reads TGCGCCAGCAGCTTCCCCCCCCGGGGCAGGAACACCGGGGAGCTGTTTTTT. This sequence encodes CASSFPPRGRNTGELFF. The chain employs TRBV5-1 and TRBJ2-2; either TRBD1 or TRBD2 may supply D (5 bases each). This CDR3 contains 17 residues. CDR1 is SGHRS, CDR2 YFSETQ, per germline. V dropped 2 bases and J dropped 1 base, with 15 bases sitting between them.

This chain joins TRBV20-1 and TRBJ2-1; D remains unclear. This CDR3 is 12 amino acids long. V was trimmed by 3 bases and J by 4 bases, leaving 7 bases between them. The germline CDR1 and CDR2 sequences are DFQATT and SNEGSKA (reference sequence). CDR3 DNA: TGCAGTGCTAGCCAGAAATACAATGAGCAGTTCTTC. As protein: CSASQKYNEQFF.

The rearrangement links TRBV20-1 to TRBJ2-1; 11 positions match TRBD2. This CDR3 is 14 amino acids long. Trimming removed 2 bases from V and 13 bases from J; junction bases left unmatched: 10. Germline V gene sequence: CDR1 DFQATT, CDR2 SNEGSKA (reference sequence). The CDR3 coding sequence is TGCAGTGCTAGAACTAGCGGGAGTATTGGCGACCAGTTCTTC. Protein: CSARTSGSIGDQFF.